This T cell receptor (beta chain) was found in a study of T cell clusters in autoimmune cytopenias. Regarding the study as a whole: Exclusive TRB clusters were approximately 2.9-fold more numerous in healthy donors than in active autoimmune hepatitis. TRB repertoire shifts in secondary cytopenia and chronic lymphocytic leukemia mostly reflected lymphoma, not autoimmunity.

TRB amplification used around 260 ng of peripheral blood genomic DNA. This clonotype is identified as medium-sized (0.01 to 0.1%) from frequency. The target antigen is unknown. CDR3 length: 15 amino acids. Per the germline V gene, CDR1 is SQVTM and CDR2 is ANQGSEA. TRB was amplified by touch-down multiplex PCR, primer pools A and B combined. TCRdb reanalyzed the multiplex PCR reads, giving one entry per CDR3 protein sequence and no DNA. The sample data list under 14,000 distinct CDR3 sequences. This sample was shared with a second study, whose subject was T cell repertoires in aging, cancer and after chemotherapy. That study adds: Repeat sampling of healthy donors over several months to years showed clear clonal overlap.

Sequencing was carried out using peripheral blood. The rearrangement joins TRBV29-1 to TRBJ2-6; the D call of TRBD1 rests on TCRdb alone, since no DNA is present to check it. The source of this sequence is a human donor in good health. CDR3 residues: CSVQQGTSGANVLTF.